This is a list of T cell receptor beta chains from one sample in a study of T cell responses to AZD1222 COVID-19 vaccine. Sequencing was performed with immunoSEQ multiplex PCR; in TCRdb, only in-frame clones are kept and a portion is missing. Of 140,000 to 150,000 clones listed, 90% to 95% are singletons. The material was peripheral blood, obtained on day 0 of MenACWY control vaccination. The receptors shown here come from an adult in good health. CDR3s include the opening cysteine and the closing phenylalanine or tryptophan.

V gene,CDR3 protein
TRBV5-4,CASSPTGVGTEAFF
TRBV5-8,CASSLGRAVISSNQPQHF
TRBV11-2,CASSSAPGGLVGYTF
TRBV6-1,CASSEGSGQYGGELFF
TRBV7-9,CASSFPPYGYTF
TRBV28,CASSLLTLRGNQPQHF
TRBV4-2,CASSQEWTGDSYEQYF
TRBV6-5,CASSPRWDEQFF
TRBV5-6,CASTGPLQNTEAFF
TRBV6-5,CASSYWTGGGGSPLHF
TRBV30,CAAGGDTEAFF
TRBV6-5,CASSYSRGAGNQPQHF
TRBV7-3,CASSLAPSSYEQYF
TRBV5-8,CASSLHGGTVF
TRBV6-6,CASSRPPGQGGQPQHF